The 3 T cell receptor beta chains reported below all come from one sample, sequenced in a study of neurological immune-mediated disorders. TCRdb fed the 5' RACE reads into MiXCR, producing one record per CDR3 protein. The data show approximately 38,000 distinct CDR3 sequences, around 10% seen once. The sample taken for sequencing was CD4+ T cells from blood. Every receptor here comes from a woman aged 25 to 39 with HTLV-1-associated myelopathy (HAM/TSP).

This clonotype was picked up many times. The chain carries TRBV7-2 and TRBJ1-2; D may be TRBD1 (5 bases). The CDR3 extends over 13 amino acids. The V end was cut by 6 bases, the J end by 6 bases, with 14 bases between. Germline CDR1 is SGHTA and CDR2 is FQGNSA. The CDR3 DNA is TGTGCCAGCAGGGCCGACAGCAGGCATGGCTACACCTTC. Amino acid sequence: CASRADSRHGYTF.

This clonotype was counted ten times or more. The chain carries TRBV20-1 and TRBJ2-7; perhaps TRBD1 as D (6 bases). The CDR3 totals 14 residues. Germline V gene data show CDR1 as DFQATT and CDR2 as SNEGSKA (reference sequence). The V gene lost 0 bases and the J gene lost 1 base, with 10 bases spanning the gap. CDR3 loop: CSARDPQGSYEQYF. The CDR3 nucleotides are TGCAGTGCTAGAGATCCCCAGGGGTCCTACGAGCAGTACTTC.

This clonotype was detected many times. The CDR3 is CASSQDQSGGFYNEQFF. CDR3 in DNA: TGTGCCAGCAGCCAAGATCAGAGCGGGGGCTTCTACAATGAGCAGTTCTTC. The chain uses TRBV4-2 and TRBJ2-1, with 8 bases that match TRBD2. Trimming removed 0 bases from V and 3 bases from J; junction bases left unmatched: 7. The CDR3 sequence is 17 residues long. CDR1 and CDR2 (germline): LGHNA, YNFKEQ.